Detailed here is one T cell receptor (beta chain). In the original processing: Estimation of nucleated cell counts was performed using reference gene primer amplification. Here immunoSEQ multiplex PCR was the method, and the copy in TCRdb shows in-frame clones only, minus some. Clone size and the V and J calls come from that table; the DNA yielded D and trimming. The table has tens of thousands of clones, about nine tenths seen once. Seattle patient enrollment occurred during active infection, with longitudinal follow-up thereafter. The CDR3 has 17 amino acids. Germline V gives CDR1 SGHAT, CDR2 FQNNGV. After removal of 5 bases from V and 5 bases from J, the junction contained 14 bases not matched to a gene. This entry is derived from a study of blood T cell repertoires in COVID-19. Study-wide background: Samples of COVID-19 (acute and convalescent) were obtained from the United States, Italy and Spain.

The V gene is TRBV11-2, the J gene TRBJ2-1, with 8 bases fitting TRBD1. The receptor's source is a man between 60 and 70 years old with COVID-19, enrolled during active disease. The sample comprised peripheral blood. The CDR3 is CASSPSVWTGSHNEQFF. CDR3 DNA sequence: TGTGCCAGCAGCCCCAGCGTCTGGACAGGGTCGCACAATGAGCAGTTCTTC.